This TCR beta chain was captured by sequencing in a study of cytomegalovirus exposure and HLA in healthy donors. Primers included in the PCR were 60 Vbeta and 13 Jbeta primers. Only in-frame clones appear in the TCRdb table, and some are missing; sequencing was by immunoSEQ multiplex PCR. This table has about 110,000 clones, around 80% appearing once. This clone was detected only a few times. From germline, CDR1 is LNHDA and CDR2 SQIVND (reference sequence). The CDR3 runs to 15 residues. V lost 8 bases, J lost 1 base, and 8 bases stayed unmatched. The V call is TRBV19, the J call TRBJ1-5; 7 positions agree with TRBD1. The sequence was obtained from a man between 35 and 55 years old in good health and CMV-seropositive. Sequenced sample: PBMCs. The CDR3 region is CASQGVTRSNQPQHF. DNA of the CDR3: TGTGCCAGTCAGGGGGTAACACGGAGCAATCAGCCCCAGCATTTT.